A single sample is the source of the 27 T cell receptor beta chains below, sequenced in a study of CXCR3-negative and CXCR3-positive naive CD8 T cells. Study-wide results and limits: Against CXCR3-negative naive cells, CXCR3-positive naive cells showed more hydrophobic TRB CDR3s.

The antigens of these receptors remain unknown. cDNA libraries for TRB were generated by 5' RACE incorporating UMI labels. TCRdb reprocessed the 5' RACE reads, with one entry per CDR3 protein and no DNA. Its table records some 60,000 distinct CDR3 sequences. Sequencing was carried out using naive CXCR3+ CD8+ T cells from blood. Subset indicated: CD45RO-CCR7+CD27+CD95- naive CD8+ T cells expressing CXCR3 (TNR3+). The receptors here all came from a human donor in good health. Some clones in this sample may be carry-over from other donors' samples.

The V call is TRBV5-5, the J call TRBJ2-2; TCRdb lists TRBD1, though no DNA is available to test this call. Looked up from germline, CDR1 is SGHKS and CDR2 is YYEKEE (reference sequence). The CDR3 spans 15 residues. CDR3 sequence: CASSSGTGNTGELFF.

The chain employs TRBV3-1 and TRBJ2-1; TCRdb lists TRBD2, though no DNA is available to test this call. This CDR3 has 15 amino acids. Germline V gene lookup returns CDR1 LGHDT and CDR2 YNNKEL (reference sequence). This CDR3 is CASSQGLAGTYEQFF.

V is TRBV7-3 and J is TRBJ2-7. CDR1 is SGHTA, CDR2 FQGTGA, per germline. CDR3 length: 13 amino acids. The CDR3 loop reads CASSFGVPYEQYF.

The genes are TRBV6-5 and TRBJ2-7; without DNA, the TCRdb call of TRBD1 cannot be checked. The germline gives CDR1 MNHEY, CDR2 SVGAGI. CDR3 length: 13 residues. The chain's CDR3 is CASLGQGSYEQYF.

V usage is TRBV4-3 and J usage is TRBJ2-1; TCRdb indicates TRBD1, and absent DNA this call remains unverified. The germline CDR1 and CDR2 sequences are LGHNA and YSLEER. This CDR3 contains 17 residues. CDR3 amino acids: CASSHPVGKSSYNEQFF.

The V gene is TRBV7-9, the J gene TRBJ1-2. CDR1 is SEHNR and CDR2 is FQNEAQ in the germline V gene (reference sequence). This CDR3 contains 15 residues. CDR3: CASSLESRSNYGYTF.

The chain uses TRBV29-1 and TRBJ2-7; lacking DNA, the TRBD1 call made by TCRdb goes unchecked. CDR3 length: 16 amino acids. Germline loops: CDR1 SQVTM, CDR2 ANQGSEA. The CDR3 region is CSVEGGQGLAMGEQYF.

The CDR3 here is CASSLTGGVYNEQFF. The chain is built from TRBV28 and TRBJ2-1; TCRdb's D call, TRBD1, is unchecked because there is no DNA. CDR3 length: 15 residues. CDR1 is MDHEN and CDR2 is SYDVKM in the germline V gene.

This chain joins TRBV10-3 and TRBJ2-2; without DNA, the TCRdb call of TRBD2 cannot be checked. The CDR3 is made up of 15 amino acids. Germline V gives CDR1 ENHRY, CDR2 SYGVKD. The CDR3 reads CAISDERGVTGELFF.

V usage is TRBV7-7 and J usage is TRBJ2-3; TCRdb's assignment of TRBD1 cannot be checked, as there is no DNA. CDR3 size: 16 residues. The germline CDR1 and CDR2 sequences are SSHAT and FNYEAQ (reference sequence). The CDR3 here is CASSLAGTGGTDTQYF. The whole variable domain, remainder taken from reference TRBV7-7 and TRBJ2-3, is GAGVSQSPRYKVTKRGQDVTLRCDPISSHATLYWYQQALGQGPEFLTYFNYEAQPDKSGLPSDRFSAERPEGSISTLTIQRTEQRDSAMYRCASSLAGTGGTDTQYFGPGTRLTVL.

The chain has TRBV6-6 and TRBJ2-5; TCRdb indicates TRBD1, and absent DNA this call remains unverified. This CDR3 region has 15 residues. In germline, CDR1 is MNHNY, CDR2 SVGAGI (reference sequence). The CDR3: CASSYLGTPQETQYF.

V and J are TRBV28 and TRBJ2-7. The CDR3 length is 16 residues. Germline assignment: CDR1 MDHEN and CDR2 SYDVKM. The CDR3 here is CASSLFGVSVRYEQYF.

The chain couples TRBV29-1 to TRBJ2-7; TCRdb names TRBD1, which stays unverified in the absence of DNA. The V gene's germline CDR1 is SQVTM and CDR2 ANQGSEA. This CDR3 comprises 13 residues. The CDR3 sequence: CSVEDPGELEQYF.

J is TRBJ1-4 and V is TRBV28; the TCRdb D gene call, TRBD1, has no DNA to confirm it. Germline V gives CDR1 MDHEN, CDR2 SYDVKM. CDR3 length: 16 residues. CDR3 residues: CASSLPRQAHNEKLFF.

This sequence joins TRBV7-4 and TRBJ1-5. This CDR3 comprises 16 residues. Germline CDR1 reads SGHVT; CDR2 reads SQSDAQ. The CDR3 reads CASSSEDSGYNQPQHF.

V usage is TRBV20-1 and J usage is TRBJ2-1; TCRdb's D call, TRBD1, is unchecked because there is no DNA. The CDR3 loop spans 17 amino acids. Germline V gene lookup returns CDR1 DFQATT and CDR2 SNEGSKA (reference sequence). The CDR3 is CSARDRGRRPSYNEQFF.

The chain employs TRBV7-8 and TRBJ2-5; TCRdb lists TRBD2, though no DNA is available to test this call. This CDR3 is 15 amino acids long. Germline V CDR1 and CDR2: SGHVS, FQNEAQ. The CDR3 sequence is CASSTGTRIGETQYF.

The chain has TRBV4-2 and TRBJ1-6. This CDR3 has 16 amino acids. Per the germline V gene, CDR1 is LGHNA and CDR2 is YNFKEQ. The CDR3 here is CASSQDSDKINSPLHF.

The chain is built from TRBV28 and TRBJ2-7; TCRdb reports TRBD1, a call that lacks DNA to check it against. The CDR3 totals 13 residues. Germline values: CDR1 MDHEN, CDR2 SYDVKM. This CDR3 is CASSPRGPYEQYF.

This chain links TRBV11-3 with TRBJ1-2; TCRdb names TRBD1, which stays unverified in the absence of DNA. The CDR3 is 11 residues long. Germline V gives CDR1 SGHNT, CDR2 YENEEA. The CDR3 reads CASSPGNGYTF.

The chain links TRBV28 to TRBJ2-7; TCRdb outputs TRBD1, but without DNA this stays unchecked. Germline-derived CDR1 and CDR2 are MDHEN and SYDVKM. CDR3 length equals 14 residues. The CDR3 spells CASSFPGYTYEQYF.

This chain's CDR3 is CASSSDRYGETQYF. The chain links TRBV13 to TRBJ2-5; TCRdb picks TRBD1, but there is no DNA to check that call. Germline CDR1 is PRHDT and CDR2 is FYEKMQ (reference sequence). The CDR3 is 14 amino acids.

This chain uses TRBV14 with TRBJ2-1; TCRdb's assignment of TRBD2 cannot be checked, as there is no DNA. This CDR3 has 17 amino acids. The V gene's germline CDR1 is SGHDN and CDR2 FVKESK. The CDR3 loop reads CASSHDGLAGVMDEQFF. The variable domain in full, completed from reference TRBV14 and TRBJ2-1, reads EAGVTQFPSHSVIEKGQTVTLRCDPISGHDNLYWYRRVMGKEIKFLLHFVKESKQDESGMPNNRFLAERTGGTYSTLKVQPAELEDSGVYFCASSHDGLAGVMDEQFFGPGTRLTVL.

The CDR3 here is CASSLGQGVSGYTF. This chain joins TRBV5-1 and TRBJ1-2; without DNA, the TCRdb call of TRBD1 cannot be checked. The germline gives CDR1 SGHRS, CDR2 YFSETQ. This CDR3 contains 14 residues.

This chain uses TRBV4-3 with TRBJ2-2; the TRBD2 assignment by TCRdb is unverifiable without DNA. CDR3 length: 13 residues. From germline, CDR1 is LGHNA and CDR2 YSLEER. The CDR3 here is CASSRALTGELFF.

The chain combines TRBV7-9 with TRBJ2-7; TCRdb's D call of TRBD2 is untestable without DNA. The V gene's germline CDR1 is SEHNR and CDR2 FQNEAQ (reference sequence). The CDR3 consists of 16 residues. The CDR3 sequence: CASSFRPGLAEGEQYF.

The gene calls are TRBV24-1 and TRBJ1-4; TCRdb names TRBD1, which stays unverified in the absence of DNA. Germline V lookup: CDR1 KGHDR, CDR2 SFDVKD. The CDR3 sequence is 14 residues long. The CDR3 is CATSSGQENEKLFF.